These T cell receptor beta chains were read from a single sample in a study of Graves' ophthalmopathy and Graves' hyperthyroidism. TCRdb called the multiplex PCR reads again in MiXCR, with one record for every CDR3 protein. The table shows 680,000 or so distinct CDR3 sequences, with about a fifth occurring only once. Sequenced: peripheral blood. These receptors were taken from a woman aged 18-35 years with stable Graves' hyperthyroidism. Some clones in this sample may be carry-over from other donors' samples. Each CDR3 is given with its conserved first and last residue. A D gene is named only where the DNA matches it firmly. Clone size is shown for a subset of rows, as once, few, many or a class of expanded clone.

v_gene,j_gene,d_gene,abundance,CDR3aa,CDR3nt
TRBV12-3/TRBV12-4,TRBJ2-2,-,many,CASSFMGDPNTGELFF,TGTGCCAGCAGTTTTATGGGGGACCCGAACACCGGGGAGCTGTTTTTT
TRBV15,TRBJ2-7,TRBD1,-,CATSTRLAGTGMNEQYF,TGTGCCACCAGCACCCGACTTGCTGGGACAGGGATGAACGAGCAGTACTTC
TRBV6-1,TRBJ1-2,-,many,CASSALGAHVYGYTF,TGTGCCAGCAGTGCTCTAGGGGCGCACGTCTATGGCTACACCTTC
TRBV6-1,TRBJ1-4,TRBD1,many,CASSGTGDRNEKLFF,TGTGCCAGCAGCGGGACAGGGGACAGGAATGAAAAACTGTTTTTT
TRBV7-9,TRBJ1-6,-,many,CASSSDGYNSPLHF,TGTGCCAGCAGCTCGGACGGCTATAATTCACCCCTCCACTTT
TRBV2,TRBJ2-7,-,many,CASIYRASSYEQYF,TGTGCCAGCATTTACAGGGCAAGCTCCTACGAGCAGTACTTC
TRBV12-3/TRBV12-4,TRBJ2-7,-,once,CASSLWDRAYEQYF,TGTGCCAGCAGTTTATGGGACCGCGCCTACGAGCAGTACTTC
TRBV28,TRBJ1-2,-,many,CASSLIIRGGYTF,TGTGCCAGCAGTTTAATCATCAGGGGTGGCTACACCTTC
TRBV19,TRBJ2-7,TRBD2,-,CASTQTGGVIYEQYF,TGTGCCAGTACCCAGACGGGAGGAGTTATTTACGAGCAGTACTTC
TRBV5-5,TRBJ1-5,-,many,CASSLYPGPADNQPQHF,TGTGCCAGCAGCTTGTATCCGGGCCCCGCGGACAATCAGCCCCAGCATTTT
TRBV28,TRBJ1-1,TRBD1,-,CASSSRTGEGTEAFF,TGTGCCAGCAGTTCCCGGACAGGGGAGGGCACTGAAGCTTTCTTT
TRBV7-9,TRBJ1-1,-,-,CAGTDGATEAFF,TGTGCCGGAACGGACGGGGCCACTGAAGCTTTCTTT
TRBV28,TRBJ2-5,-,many,CASRFFQGSQETQYF,TGTGCCAGCAGATTTTTCCAGGGCAGCCAAGAGACCCAGTACTTC
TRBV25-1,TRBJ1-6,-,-,CASSEWGLKDNSPLHF,TGTGCCAGCAGTGAATGGGGGCTCAAGGATAATTCACCCCTCCACTTT
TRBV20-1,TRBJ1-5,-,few,CSAGQLNGPYRPQHF,TGCAGTGCTGGACAACTTAACGGACCTTATCGGCCCCAGCATTTT
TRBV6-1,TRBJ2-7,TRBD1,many,CASSTFGTGDEQYF,TGTGCCAGCAGCACCTTCGGGACAGGGGACGAGCAGTACTTC
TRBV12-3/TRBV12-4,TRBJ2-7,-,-,CASSFNWGSFYEQYF,TGTGCCAGCAGTTTTAACTGGGGCAGCTTCTACGAGCAGTACTTC
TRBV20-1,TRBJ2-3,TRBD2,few,CSALPSGREDTQYF,TGCAGTGCTCTTCCTAGCGGGAGGGAGGATACGCAGTATTTT
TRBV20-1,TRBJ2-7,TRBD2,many,CSASQGAGVTYEQYF,TGCAGTGCTAGCCAGGGAGCGGGAGTAACCTACGAGCAGTACTTC
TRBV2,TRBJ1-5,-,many,CASSEGQINQPQHF,TGTGCCAGCAGTGAAGGACAGATCAATCAGCCCCAGCATTTT